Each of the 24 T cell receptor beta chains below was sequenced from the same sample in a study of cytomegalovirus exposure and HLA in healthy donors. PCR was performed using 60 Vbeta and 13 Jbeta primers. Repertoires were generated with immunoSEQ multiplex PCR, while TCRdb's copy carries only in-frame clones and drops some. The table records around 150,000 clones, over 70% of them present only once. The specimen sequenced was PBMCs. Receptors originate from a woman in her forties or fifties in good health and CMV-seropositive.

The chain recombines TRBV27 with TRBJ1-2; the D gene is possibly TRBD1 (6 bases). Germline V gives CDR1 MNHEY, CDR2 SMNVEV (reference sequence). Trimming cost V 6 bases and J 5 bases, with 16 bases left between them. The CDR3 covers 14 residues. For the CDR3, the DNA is TGTGCCAGCAGCCCTATAAGGGACACGTATGGCTACACCTTC. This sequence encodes CASSPIRDTYGYTF.

CDR3 nucleotide sequence: TGTGCCAGCAGCCGAATGTCGCGGGGGTCATACACAGATACGCAGTATTTT. It encodes CASSRMSRGSYTDTQYF. The chain is built from TRBV5-6 and TRBJ2-3; 7 bases line up with TRBD2. This CDR3 region has 17 residues. The germline V gene encodes CDR1 SGHDT and CDR2 YYEEEE. With 4 bases clipped from V and 2 bases from J, the junction kept 13 bases outside the gene matches.

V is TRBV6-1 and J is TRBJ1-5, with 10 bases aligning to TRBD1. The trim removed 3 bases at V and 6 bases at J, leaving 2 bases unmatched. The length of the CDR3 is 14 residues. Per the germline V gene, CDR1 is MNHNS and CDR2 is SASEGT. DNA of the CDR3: TGTGCCAGCAGTGAGACAGGGGGCGGTCAGCCCCAGCATTTT. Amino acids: CASSETGGGQPQHF.

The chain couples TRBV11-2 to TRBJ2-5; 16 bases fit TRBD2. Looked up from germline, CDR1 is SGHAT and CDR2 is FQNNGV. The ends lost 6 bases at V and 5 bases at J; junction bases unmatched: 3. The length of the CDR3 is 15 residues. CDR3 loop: CASRGTSGGVETQYF. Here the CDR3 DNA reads TGTGCCAGCAGGGGGACTAGCGGGGGGGTGGAGACCCAGTACTTC.

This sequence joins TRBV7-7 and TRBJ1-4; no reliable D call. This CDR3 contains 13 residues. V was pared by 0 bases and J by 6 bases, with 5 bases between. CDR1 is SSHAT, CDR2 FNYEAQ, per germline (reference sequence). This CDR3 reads CASSLAPYEKLFF. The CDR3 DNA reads TGTGCCAGCAGCTTAGCCCCTTATGAAAAACTGTTTTTT.

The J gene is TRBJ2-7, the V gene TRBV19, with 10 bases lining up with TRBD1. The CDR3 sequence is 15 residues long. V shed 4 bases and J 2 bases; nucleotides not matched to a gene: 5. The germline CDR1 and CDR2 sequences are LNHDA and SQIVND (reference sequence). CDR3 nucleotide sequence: TGTGCCAGTAGTAACCGGGACAGGGGAGCCTACGAGCAGTACTTC. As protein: CASSNRDRGAYEQYF.

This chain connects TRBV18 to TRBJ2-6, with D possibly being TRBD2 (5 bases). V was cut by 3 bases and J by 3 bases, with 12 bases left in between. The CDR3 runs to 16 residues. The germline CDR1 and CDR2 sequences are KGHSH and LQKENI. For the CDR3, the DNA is TGTGCCAGCTCACCTCTTCCGGGGTATGGGGCCAACGTCCTGACTTTC. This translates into CASSPLPGYGANVLTF.

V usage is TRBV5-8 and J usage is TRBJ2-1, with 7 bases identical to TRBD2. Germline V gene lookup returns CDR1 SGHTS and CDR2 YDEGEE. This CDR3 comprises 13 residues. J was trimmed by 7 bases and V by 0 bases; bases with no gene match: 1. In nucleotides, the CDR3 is TGTGCCAGCAGCTTGGCACTAGCGAATGAGCAGTTCTTC. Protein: CASSLALANEQFF.

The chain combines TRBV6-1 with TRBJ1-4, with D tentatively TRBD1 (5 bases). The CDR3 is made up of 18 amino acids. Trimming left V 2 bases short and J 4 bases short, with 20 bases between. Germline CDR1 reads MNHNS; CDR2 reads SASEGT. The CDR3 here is CASSESGGSGRLNEKLFF. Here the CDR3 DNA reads TGTGCCAGCAGTGAAAGCGGGGGTTCGGGCAGACTTAATGAAAAACTGTTTTTT.

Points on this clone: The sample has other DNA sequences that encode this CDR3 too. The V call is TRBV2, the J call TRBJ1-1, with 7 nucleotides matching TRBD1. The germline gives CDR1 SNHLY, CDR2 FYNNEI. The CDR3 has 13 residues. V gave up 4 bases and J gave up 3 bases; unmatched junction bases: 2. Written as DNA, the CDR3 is TGTGCCAGCAGTGGGACAGGTGACACTGAAGCTTTCTTT. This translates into CASSGTGDTEAFF.

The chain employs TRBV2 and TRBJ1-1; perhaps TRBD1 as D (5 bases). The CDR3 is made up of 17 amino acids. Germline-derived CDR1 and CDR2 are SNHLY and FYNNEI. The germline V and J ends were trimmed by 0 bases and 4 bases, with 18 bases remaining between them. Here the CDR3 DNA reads TGTGCCAGCAGTGAAGCGGGGGGAAGTATGCTGTCCACTGAAGCTTTCTTT. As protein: CASSEAGGSMLSTEAFF.

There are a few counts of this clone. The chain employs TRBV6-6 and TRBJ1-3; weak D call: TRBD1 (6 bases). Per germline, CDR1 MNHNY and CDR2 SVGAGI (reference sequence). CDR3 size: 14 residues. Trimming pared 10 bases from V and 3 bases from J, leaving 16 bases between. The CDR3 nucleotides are TGTGCCACCGGCGGGGGCGCGGGTGGAAACACCATATATTTT. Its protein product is CATGGGAGGNTIYF.

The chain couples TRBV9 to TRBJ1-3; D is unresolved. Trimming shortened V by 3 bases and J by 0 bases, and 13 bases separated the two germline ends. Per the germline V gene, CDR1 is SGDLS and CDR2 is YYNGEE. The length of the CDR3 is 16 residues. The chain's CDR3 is CASSGTAGFSGNTIYF. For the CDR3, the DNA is TGTGCCAGCAGCGGAACCGCGGGGTTCTCTGGAAACACCATATATTTT. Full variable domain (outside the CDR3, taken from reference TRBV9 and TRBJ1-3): DSGVTQTPKHLITATGQRVTLRCSPRSGDLSVYWYQQSLDQGLQFLIQYYNGEERAKGNILERFSAQQFPDLHSELNLSSLELGDSALYFCASSGTAGFSGNTIYFGEGSWLTVV.

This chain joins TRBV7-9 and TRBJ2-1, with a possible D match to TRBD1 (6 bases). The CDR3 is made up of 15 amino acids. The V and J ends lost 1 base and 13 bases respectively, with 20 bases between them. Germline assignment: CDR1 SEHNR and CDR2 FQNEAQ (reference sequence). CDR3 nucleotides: TGTGCCAGCAGCTTAGTTGCACCCGCCGGGACACACCAGTTCTTC. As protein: CASSLVAPAGTHQFF.

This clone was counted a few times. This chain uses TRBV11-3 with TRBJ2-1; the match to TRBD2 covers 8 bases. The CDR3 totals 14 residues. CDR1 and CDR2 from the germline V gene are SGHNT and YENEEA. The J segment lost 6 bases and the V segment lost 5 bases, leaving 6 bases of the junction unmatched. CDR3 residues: CASSVTGTSNEQFF. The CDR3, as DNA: TGTGCCAGCAGCGTGACCGGGACTAGCAATGAGCAGTTCTTC.

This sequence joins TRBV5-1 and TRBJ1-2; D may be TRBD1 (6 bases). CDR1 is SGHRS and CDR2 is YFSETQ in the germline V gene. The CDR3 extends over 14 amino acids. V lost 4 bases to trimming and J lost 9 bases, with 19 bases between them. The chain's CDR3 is CASSQTGGPWSYTF. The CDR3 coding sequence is TGCGCCAGCAGCCAGACAGGTGGTCCCTGGAGCTACACCTTC.

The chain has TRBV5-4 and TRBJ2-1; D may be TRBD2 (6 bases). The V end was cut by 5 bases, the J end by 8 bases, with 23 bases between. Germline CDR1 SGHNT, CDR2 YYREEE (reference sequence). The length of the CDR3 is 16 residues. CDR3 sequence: CASSSVEGGQNDEQFF. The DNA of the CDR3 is TGTGCCAGCAGTTCCGTGGAGGGCGGTCAAAACGATGAGCAGTTCTTC.

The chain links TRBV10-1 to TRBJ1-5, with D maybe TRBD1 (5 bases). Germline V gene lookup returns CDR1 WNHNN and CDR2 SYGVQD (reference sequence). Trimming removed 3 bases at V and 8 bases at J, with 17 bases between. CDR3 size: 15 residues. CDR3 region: CASSEVPGLMEPQHF. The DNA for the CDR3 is TGCGCCAGCAGTGAAGTCCCAGGGCTCATGGAGCCCCAGCATTTT.

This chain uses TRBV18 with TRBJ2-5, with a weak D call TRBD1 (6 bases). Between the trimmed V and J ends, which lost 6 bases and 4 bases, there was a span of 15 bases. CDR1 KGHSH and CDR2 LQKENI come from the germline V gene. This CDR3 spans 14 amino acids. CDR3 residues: CASSPTGMGETQYF. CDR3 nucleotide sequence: TGTGCCAGCTCTCCTACAGGGATGGGAGAGACCCAGTACTTC.

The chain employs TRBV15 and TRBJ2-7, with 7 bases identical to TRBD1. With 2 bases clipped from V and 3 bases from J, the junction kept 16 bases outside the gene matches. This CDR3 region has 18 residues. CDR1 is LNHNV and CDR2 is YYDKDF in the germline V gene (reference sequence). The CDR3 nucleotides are TGTGCCACCAGCAGACCCTCCGGGACAGAGAAAAAGGACTACGAGCAGTACTTC. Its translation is CATSRPSGTEKKDYEQYF.

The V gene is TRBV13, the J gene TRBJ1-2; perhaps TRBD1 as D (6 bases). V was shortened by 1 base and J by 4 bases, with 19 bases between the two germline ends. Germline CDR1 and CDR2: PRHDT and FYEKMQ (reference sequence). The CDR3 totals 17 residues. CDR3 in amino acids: CASSLVRGQLIPYGYTF. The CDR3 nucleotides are TGTGCCAGCAGCTTAGTCAGGGGCCAACTTATACCCTATGGCTACACCTTC.

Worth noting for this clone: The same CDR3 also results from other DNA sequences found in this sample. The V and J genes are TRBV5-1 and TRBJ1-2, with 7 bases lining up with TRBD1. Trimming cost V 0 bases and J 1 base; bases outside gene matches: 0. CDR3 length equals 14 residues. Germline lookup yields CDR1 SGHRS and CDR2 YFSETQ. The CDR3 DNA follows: TGCGCCAGCAGCTTGGGACAGGGTAACTATGGCTACACCTTC. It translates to CASSLGQGNYGYTF.

The CDR3 coding sequence is TGTGCCAGCAGCACCCCCGGGGGAAGCTCCTACAATGAGCAGTTCTTC. Protein product: CASSTPGGSSYNEQFF. The chain recombines TRBV5-4 with TRBJ2-1; a possible D gene is TRBD2 (6 bases). Trimming left V 4 bases short and J 0 bases short, with 14 bases between. The V gene's germline CDR1 is SGHNT and CDR2 YYREEE (reference sequence). The CDR3 contains 16 residues.

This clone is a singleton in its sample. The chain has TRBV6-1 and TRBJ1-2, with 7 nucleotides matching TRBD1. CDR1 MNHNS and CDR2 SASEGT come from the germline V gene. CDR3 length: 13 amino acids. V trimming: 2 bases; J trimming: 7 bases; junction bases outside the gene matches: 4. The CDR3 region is CASSELGGLGYTF. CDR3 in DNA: TGTGCCAGCAGTGAATTAGGGGGCCTTGGCTACACCTTC.